The clone carrying this TCR beta chain came up many times. The entry originates in a study of early T cells in non-severe SARS-CoV-2 infection. Study in general: Sequenced bulk RNA came from whole blood that was unsorted, and chains were unpaired.

This CDR3 is 11 amino acids long. V lost 5 bases to trimming and J lost 2 bases, with 4 bases between them. CDR1 SGHRS and CDR2 YFSETQ come from the germline V gene. One entry per CDR3 protein, called by TCRdb with MiXCR from the 5' RACE reads. The sample yields approximately 76,000 distinct CDR3 sequences, over 12% seen once. What was sequenced was whole blood. The chain links TRBV5-1 to TRBJ2-5; no definite D call. This clonotype was sampled from an adult who was a healthcare worker with PCR-confirmed SARS-CoV-2 infection or an uninfected control (not recorded which). The CDR3 loop is CASRGQETQYF. For the CDR3, the DNA is TGCGCCAGCAGGGGGCAAGAGACCCAGTACTTC.